This TCR beta chain originates from a study of cytomegalovirus exposure and HLA in healthy donors. Of note for this clone: What it binds is not known.

Study-wide results and caveats: Productive rates of about 87% or about 30% were seen for most TCR beta V segments in an earlier analysis. In a later analysis, HLA-C alleles had the fewest associated TCRs, DRB1 alleles the most. V- and J-gene trimming of TCR beta was linked (in a later analysis) to a missense DCLRE1C variant.

Trimming removed 3 bases from V and 2 bases from J, with 7 bases in between. From germline, CDR1 is SEHNR and CDR2 FQNEAQ (reference sequence). The CDR3 contains 13 residues. Researchers ran the PCR with 60 Vbeta and 13 Jbeta primers. Clones were sequenced by immunoSEQ multiplex PCR, and TCRdb holds only the in-frame ones, with some missing. Here the sample spans under 200,000 clones, approximately 80% being singletons. The sequenced sample was PBMCs. This TCR was sampled from a male donor in good health and CMV-seropositive. The chain links TRBV7-9 to TRBJ1-1, with D tentatively TRBD1 (6 bases). In DNA form, the CDR3 reads TGTGCCAGCAGCTTGGACAGTAACACTGAAGCTTTCTTT. Translation gives CASSLDSNTEAFF.